A single TCR beta chain is shown here with its context. TCRdb re-called the PCR reads through MiXCR, storing one row per CDR3 protein. The sample includes approximately 12,000 distinct CDR3 sequences, around 50% of them seen just once. This entry belongs to a study of tumor-infiltrating lymphocytes in oesophageal squamous cell carcinoma. The CDR3 totals 15 residues. Germline V gives CDR1 SGHTA, CDR2 FQGNSA. The chain couples TRBV7-2 to TRBJ2-7; 11 nucleotides agree with TRBD2. The J call is in doubt because the DNA end fits TRBJ2-1 better. What was sequenced was esophageal tumor tissue. The clonotype was recovered from a male donor with esophageal squamous cell carcinoma. CDR3 sequence (DNA): TGTGCCAGCAGCCGTGTAGCGGGGGGGCGGAGTGAGCAGTTCTTC. It codes for CASSRVAGGRSEQFF.